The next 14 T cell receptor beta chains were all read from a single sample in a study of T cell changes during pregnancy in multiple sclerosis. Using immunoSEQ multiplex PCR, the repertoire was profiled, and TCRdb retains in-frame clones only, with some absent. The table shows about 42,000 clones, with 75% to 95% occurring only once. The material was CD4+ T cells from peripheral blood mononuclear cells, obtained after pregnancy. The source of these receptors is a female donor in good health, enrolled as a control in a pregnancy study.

The CDR3 reads CASSLGGAKNIQYF. CDR3 nucleotide sequence: TGTGCCAGCAGTTTAGGAGGAGCCAAAAACATTCAGTACTTC. The chain carries TRBV27 and TRBJ2-4, with D possibly TRBD2 on 5 matching bases. V shed 2 bases and J shed 0 bases, with 5 bases lying between them. This CDR3 has 14 residues. Germline-derived CDR1 and CDR2 are MNHEY and SMNVEV (reference sequence).

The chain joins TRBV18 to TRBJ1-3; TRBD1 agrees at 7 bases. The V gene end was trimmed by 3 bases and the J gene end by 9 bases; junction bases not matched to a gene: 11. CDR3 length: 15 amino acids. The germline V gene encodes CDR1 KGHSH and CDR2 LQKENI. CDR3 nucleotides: TGTGCCAGCTCACCGGGAAGGGGGCGGAGAGGCACCATATATTTT. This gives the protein CASSPGRGRRGTIYF.

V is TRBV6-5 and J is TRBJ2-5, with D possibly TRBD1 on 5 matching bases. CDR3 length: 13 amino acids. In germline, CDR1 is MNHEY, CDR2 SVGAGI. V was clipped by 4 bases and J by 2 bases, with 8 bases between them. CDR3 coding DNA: TGTGCCAGCAGTTTAGACAGACAAGAGACCCAGTACTTC. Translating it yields CASSLDRQETQYF.

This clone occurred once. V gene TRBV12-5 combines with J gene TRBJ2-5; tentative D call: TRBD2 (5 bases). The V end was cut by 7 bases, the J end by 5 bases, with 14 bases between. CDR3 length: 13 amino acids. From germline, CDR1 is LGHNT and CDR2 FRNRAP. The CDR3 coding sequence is TGTGCTAGTGCGCAAAGGGAGATGGAGACCCAGTACTTC. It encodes CASAQREMETQYF.

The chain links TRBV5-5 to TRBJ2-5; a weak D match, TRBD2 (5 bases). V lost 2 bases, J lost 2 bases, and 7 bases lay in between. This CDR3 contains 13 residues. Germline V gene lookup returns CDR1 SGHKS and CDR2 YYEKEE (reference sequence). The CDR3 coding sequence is TGTGCCAGCAGCTTCTCGGGACAAGAGACCCAGTACTTC. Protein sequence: CASSFSGQETQYF.

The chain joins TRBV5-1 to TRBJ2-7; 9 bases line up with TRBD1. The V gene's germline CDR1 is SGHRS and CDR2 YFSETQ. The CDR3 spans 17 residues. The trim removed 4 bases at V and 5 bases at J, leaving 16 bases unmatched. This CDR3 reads CASSLASGTGPLNEQYF. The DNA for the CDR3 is TGCGCCAGCAGCCTTGCTTCCGGGACAGGGCCTCTCAACGAGCAGTACTTC.

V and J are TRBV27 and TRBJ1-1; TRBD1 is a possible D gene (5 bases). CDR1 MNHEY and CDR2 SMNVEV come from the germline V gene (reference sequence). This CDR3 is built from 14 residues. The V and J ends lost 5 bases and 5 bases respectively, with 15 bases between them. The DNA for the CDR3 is TGTGCCAGCAGTCCATCGCGGGGGGGGACTGAAGCTTTCTTT. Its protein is CASSPSRGGTEAFF.

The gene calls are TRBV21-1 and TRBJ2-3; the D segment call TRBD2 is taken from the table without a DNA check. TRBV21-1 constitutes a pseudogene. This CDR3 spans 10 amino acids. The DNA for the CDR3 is TGTGCCAGCTCGACAGATACGCAGTATTTT. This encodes CASSTDTQYF.

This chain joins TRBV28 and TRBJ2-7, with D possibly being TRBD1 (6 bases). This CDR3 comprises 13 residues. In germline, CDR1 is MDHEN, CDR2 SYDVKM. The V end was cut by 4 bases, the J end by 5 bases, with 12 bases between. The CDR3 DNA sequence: TGTGCCAGCAGTTCACAGGGTTGGCACGAGCAGTACTTC. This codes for CASSSQGWHEQYF.

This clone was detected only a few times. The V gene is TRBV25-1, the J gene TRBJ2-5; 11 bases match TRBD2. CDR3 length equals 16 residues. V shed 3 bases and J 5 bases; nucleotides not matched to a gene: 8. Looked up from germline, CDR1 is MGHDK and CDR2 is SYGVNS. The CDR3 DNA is TGTGCCAGCAGTGAGGGTAGCGGGAGGGAGGGGGAGACCCAGTACTTC. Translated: CASSEGSGREGETQYF.

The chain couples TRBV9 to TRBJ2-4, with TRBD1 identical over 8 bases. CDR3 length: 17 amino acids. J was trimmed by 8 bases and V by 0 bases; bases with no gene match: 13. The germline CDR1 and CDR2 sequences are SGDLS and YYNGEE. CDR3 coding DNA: TGTGCCAGCAGCGTAGGGCCTACAGGGGGAGGACGGGACATTCAGTACTTC. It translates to CASSVGPTGGGRDIQYF.

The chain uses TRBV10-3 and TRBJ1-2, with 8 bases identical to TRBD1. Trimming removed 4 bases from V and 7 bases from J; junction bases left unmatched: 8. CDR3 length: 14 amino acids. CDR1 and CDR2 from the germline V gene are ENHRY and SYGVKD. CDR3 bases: TGTGCCATCAGTGGCACCGGACAGGGCTTTGGCTACACCTTC. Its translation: CAISGTGQGFGYTF.

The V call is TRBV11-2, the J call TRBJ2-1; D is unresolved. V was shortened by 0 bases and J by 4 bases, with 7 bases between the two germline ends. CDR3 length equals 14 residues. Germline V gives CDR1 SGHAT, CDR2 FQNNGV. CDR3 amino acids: CASSLDRVYNEQFF. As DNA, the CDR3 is TGTGCCAGCAGCTTAGATCGAGTTTACAATGAGCAGTTCTTC.

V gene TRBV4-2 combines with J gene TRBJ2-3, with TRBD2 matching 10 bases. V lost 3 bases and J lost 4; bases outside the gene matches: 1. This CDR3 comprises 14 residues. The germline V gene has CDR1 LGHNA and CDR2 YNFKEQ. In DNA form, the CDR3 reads TGTGCCAGCAGCCAGGGGACTAGCGCAGATACGCAGTATTTT. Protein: CASSQGTSADTQYF.